This record looks at one TCR beta chain sequence and its context. Original processing methods: It was from reference gene primer amplification that nucleated cell counts were estimated. Sequencing used immunoSEQ multiplex PCR; TCRdb keeps in-frame clones, though not all of them. V and J calls and clone size follow that table, whereas D and trimming were derived from the DNA. The sample carries approximately 200,000 clones, 80% to 90% recorded once. The data belong to a study of blood T cell repertoires in COVID-19. Germline V gene sequence: CDR1 SQVTM, CDR2 ANQGSEA. The CDR3 sequence is 12 residues long. V shed 8 bases and J 3 bases; nucleotides not matched to a gene: 3.

The chain has TRBV29-1 and TRBJ2-5, with 10 bases matching TRBD2. The sequenced material came from PBMCs or T cells enriched from blood (not recorded which). This sequence originates from a woman between 40 and 50 years old with acute COVID-19. In nucleotides, the CDR3 is TGCAGCAACGGACTAGCGGAAGAGACCCAGTACTTC. Translated: CSNGLAEETQYF. Drawing the rest from reference TRBV29-1 and TRBJ2-5, the complete variable domain is SAVISQKPSRDICQRGTSLTIQCQVDSQVTMMFWYRQQPGQSLTLIATANQGSEATYESGFVIDKFPISRPNLTFSTLTVSNMSPEDSSIYLCSNGLAEETQYFGPGTRLLVL.